These 12 T cell receptor beta chains were all obtained from the same sample, sequenced in a study of identifying expanded T cells in peripheral blood. Profiled with immunoSEQ multiplex PCR; TCRdb holds only in-frame clones, not every one. The sample gives roughly 75,000 clones, approximately 87% of which show up once; more than 2.5% is in the top ten. The sequenced sample was blood. The origin of the receptors is a person aged 18-69 years in good health.

V gene TRBV7-2 combines with J gene TRBJ1-5; D remains ambiguous. There are 13 residues in the CDR3. Germline V lookup: CDR1 SGHTA, CDR2 FQGNSA. Trimming took off 5 bases at V and 4 bases at J, with 9 bases between the two ends. The CDR3 region is CASSPQGNQPQHF. The CDR3 DNA reads as TGTGCCAGCAGCCCTCAAGGAAATCAGCCCCAGCATTTT.

The V call is TRBV2, the J call TRBJ1-2; D is ambiguous. The V end was cut by 6 bases, the J end by 5 bases, with 4 bases between. CDR1 and CDR2 (germline): SNHLY, FYNNEI. This CDR3 region has 10 residues. The chain's CDR3 is CASREYGYTF. In DNA form, the CDR3 reads TGTGCCAGCAGAGAATATGGCTACACCTTC.

The chain has TRBV30 and TRBJ2-5, with 7 bases matching TRBD1. There are 12 residues in the CDR3. Trimming removed 4 bases from V and 4 bases from J; junction bases left unmatched: 3. The germline V gene encodes CDR1 GTSNPN and CDR2 SVGIG (reference sequence). CDR3 protein: CAWNRGRETQYF. The CDR3 region has the DNA TGTGCCTGGAACAGGGGCAGAGAGACCCAGTACTTC.

V gene TRBV25-1 combines with J gene TRBJ2-2; D unresolved. This CDR3 is built from 14 residues. The germline V gene has CDR1 MGHDK and CDR2 SYGVNS. Between the trimmed V and J ends, which lost 3 bases and 5 bases, there was a span of 10 bases. CDR3 in DNA: TGTGCCAGCAGTGACCTCGGGCTGACCGGGGAGCTGTTTTTT. This codes for CASSDLGLTGELFF.

The gene calls are TRBV7-9 and TRBJ2-1, with 7 bases matching TRBD1. With V trimmed by 2 bases and J by 2 bases, 9 bases remained unmatched. Germline assignment: CDR1 SEHNR and CDR2 FQNEAQ (reference sequence). The CDR3 contains 17 residues. Here the CDR3 DNA reads TGTGCCAGCAGCTTACAGGGGGAGCGGAATCCCTACAATGAGCAGTTCTTC. Its translation is CASSLQGERNPYNEQFF.

The V call is TRBV7-2, the J call TRBJ2-1; 7 bases fit TRBD2. Looked up from germline, CDR1 is SGHTA and CDR2 is FQGNSA. J lost 7 bases, V lost 2 bases, and 8 bases had no gene match. CDR3 size: 15 residues. The CDR3 is CASSLLAAAGNEQFF. CDR3 bases: TGTGCCAGCAGCTTACTAGCGGCCGCGGGAAATGAGCAGTTCTTC. Using reference TRBV7-2 and TRBJ2-1 for the parts outside the CDR3, the full variable domain is GAGVSQSPSNKVTEKGKDVELRCDPISGHTALYWYRQSLGQGLEFLIYFQGNSAPDKSGLPSDRFSAERTGGSVSTLTIQRTQQEDSAVYLCASSLLAAAGNEQFFGPGTRLTVL.

The chain recombines TRBV19 with TRBJ1-1; 8 bases line up with TRBD1. Trimming cost V 7 bases and J 0 bases; bases outside gene matches: 7. The CDR3 totals 15 residues. CDR1 is LNHDA, CDR2 SQIVND, per germline (reference sequence). Here the CDR3 DNA reads TGTGCCAGTACCATAGGACAGGGAGTGAACACTGAAGCTTTCTTT. It translates to CASTIGQGVNTEAFF.

The chain carries TRBV25-1 and TRBJ1-4; 7 bases are shared with TRBD1. The CDR3 runs to 14 residues. Germline V gene sequence: CDR1 MGHDK, CDR2 SYGVNS. V lost 5 bases to trimming and J lost 8 bases; unmatched junction nucleotides: 8. Here the CDR3 reads CASSRGRGAEKLFF. DNA of the CDR3: TGTGCCAGCAGTAGGGGGCGCGGGGCAGAAAAACTGTTTTTT.

The chain has TRBV5-1 and TRBJ2-6; D gene unclear. The germline V gene has CDR1 SGHRS and CDR2 YFSETQ. The V gene lost 3 bases and the J gene lost 1 base, with 20 bases spanning the gap. This CDR3 is built from 19 residues. The CDR3 sequence: CASSWTRQGAVSGANVLTF. CDR3 bases: TGCGCCAGCAGCTGGACGCGGCAAGGAGCCGTATCTGGGGCCAACGTCCTGACTTTC.

The V call is TRBV11-2, the J call TRBJ1-5, with D uncertain. This CDR3 is 13 amino acids long. In germline, CDR1 is SGHAT, CDR2 FQNNGV. Trimming took off 0 bases at V and 6 bases at J, with 6 bases between the two ends. The CDR3 region is CASSLESLQPQHF. CDR3 nucleotide sequence: TGTGCCAGCAGCTTAGAAAGCCTTCAGCCCCAGCATTTT.

This chain joins TRBV7-2 and TRBJ2-1, with 7 bases fitting TRBD2. CDR1 and CDR2 from the germline V gene are SGHTA and FQGNSA. The ends lost 6 bases at V and 5 bases at J; junction bases unmatched: 4. The CDR3 loop spans 13 amino acids. This CDR3 reads CASSIGRNNEQFF. In DNA, the CDR3 is TGTGCCAGCAGTATCGGGAGGAACAATGAGCAGTTCTTC. Filled out from reference TRBV7-2 and TRBJ2-1, the complete variable domain reads GAGVSQSPSNKVTEKGKDVELRCDPISGHTALYWYRQSLGQGLEFLIYFQGNSAPDKSGLPSDRFSAERTGGSVSTLTIQRTQQEDSAVYLCASSIGRNNEQFFGPGTRLTVL.

This chain connects TRBV9 to TRBJ2-1; 11 bases fit TRBD2. The CDR3 contains 15 residues. V trimming: 3 bases; J trimming: 3 bases; junction bases outside the gene matches: 2. Germline CDR1 is SGDLS and CDR2 is YYNGEE. CDR3 amino acids: CASSEGLAVYNEQFF. DNA for the CDR3: TGTGCCAGCAGCGAGGGACTAGCGGTCTACAATGAGCAGTTCTTC.